This record concerns one TCR beta chain sequence. What it recognizes is unknown. This sample is part of a study of blood T cells in healthy people across ages. The study, taken as a whole, reports: Unsorted PBMCs ruled out conclusive naive versus antigen-experienced comparison. Changes seen in expanded clonotypes were possibly confounded by donor CMV status left unknown.

The V and J ends lost 5 bases and 5 bases, in that order; junction bases with no gene match: 4. CDR1 is MNHEY, CDR2 SVGEGT, per germline. This CDR3 comprises 14 residues. A second PCR, run for roughly 7 to 12 cycles, used a sample-barcoded 5' primer plus a J-beta primer mix. TCRdb re-called the 5' RACE reads with MiXCR, one entry per CDR3 protein. The table has hundreds of thousands of distinct CDR3 sequences, roughly 53% seen once; the top ten hold 30% to 45%. The chain has TRBV6-2 or TRBV6-3 and TRBJ2-2, with 8 bases matching TRBD1. This TCR derives from a man aged 55 to 69 in good health. The material sequenced was blood. The DNA for the CDR3 is TGTGCCAGCAGTACAGGGGGAAGTACCGGGGAGCTGTTTTTT. Encoded protein: CASSTGGSTGELFF.